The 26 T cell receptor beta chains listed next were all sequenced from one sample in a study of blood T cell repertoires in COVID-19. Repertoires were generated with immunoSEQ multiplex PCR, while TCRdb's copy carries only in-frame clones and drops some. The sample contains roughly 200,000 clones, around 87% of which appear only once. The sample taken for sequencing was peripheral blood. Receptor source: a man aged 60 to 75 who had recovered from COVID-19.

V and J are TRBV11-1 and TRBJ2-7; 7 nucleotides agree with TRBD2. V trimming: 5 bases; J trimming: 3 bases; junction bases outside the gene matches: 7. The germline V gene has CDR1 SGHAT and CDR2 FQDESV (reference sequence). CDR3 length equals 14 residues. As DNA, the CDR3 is TGTGCCAGCAGCAATAGCGGGTTCGACTACGAGCAGTACTTC. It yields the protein CASSNSGFDYEQYF.

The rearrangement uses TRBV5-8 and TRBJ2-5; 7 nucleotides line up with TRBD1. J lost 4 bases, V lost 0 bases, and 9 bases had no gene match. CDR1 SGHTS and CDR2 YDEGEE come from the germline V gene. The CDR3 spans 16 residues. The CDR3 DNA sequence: TGTGCCAGCAGCTTGGCCGAGGGGGCGCAAATAGAGACCCAGTACTTC. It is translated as CASSLAEGAQIETQYF.

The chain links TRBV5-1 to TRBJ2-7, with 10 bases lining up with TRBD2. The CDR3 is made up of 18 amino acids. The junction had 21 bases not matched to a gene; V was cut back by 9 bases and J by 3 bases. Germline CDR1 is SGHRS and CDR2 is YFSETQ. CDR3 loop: CATQPGLAGAGTVYEQYF. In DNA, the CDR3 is TGCGCCACCCAGCCAGGGCTAGCGGGAGCGGGGACAGTCTACGAGCAGTACTTC.

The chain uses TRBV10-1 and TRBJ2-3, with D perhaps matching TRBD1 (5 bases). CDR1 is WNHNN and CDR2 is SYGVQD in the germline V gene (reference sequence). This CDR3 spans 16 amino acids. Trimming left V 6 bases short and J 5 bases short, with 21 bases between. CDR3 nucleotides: TGCGCCAGCAGCCCGCGACAGCCCCCGGCGATAGATACGCAGTATTTT. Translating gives CASSPRQPPAIDTQYF.

The CDR3 loop is CASSLDRARQNYGYTF. CDR3 bases: TGTGCCAGCAGCTTAGATAGGGCCAGACAGAACTATGGCTACACCTTC. The chain uses TRBV11-2 and TRBJ1-2; TRBD1 might be the D (5 bases). Germline CDR1 SGHAT, CDR2 FQNNGV. CDR3 length: 16 amino acids. The V end lost 0 bases, the J end lost 2 bases, and 13 bases lay between the germline ends.

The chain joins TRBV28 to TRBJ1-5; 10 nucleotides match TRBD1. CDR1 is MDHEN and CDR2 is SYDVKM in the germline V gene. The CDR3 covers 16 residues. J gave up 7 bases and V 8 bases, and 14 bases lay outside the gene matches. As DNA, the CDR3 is TGTGCCAGCCTCACGGCGACAGGGGGCGCAGGGCAGCCCCAGCATTTT. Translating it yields CASLTATGGAGQPQHF.

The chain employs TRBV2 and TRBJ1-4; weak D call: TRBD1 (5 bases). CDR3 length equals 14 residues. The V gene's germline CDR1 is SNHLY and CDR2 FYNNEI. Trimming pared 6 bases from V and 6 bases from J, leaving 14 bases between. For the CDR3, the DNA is TGTGCCAGCAGGGTGACCCCGGGGGATGAAAAACTGTTTTTT. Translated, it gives CASRVTPGDEKLFF.

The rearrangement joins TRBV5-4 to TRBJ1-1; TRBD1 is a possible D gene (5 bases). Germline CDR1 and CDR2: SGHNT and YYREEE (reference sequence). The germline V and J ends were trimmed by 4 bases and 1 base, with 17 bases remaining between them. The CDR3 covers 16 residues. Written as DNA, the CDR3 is TGTGCCAGCAGCCCGGGGGGGATAGGGAGGAACACTGAAGCTTTCTTT. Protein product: CASSPGGIGRNTEAFF.

The CDR3 bases are TGTGCCAGCAGCCGTCGACAGGGGGGAGGCACTGAAGCTTTCTTT. It encodes CASSRRQGGGTEAFF. The genes are TRBV7-2 and TRBJ1-1, with 9 bases fitting TRBD1. Germline values: CDR1 SGHTA, CDR2 FQGNSA. The CDR3 is made up of 15 amino acids. V shed 5 bases, J shed 4 bases, and the junction held 8 bases outside the gene matches.

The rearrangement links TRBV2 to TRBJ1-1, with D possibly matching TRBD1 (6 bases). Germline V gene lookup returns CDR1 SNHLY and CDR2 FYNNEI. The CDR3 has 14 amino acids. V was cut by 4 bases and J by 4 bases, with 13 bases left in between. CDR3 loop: CASSATQGSTEAFF. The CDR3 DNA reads TGTGCCAGCAGTGCAACTCAGGGGAGCACTGAAGCTTTCTTT. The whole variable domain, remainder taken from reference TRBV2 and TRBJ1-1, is EPEVTQTPSHQVTQMGQEVILRCVPISNHLYFYWYRQILGQKVEFLVSFYNNEISEKSEIFDDQFSVERPDGSNFTLKIRSTKLEDSAMYFCASSATQGSTEAFFGQGTRLTVV.

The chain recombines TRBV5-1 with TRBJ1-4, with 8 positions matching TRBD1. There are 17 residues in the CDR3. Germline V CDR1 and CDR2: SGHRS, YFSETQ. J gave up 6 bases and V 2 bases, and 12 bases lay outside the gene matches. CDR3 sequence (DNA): TGCGCCAGCAGCTTATCAGGGCCCGGACAGGGATATGAAAAACTGTTTTTT. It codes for CASSLSGPGQGYEKLFF.

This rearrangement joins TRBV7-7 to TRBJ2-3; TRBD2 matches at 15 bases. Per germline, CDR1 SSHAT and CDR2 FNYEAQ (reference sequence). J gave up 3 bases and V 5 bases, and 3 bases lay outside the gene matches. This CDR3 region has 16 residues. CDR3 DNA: TGTGCCAGCAGCAAAGGACTAGCGGGAGGGACAGATACGCAGTATTTT. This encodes CASSKGLAGGTDTQYF.

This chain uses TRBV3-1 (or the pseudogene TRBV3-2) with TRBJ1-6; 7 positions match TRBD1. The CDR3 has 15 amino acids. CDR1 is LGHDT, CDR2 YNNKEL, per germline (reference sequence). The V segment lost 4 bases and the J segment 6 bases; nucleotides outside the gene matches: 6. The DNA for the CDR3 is TGTGCCAGCAGCCCGCGGGACAGTCTTAATTCACCCCTCCACTTT. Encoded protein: CASSPRDSLNSPLHF.

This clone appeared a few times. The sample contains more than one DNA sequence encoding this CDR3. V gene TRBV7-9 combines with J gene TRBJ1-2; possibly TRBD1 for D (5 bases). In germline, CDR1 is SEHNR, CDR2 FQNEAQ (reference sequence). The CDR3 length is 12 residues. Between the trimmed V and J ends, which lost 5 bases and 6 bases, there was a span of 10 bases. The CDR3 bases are TGTGCCAGCAGCCTTACAGGAGATGGCTACACCTTC. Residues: CASSLTGDGYTF.

CDR3 sequence: CARDRDRDKNQPQHF. As DNA, the CDR3 is TGCGCCCGGGATCGGGACAGGGATAAAAATCAGCCCCAGCATTTT. The rearrangement joins TRBV5-1 to TRBJ1-5, with 9 positions matching TRBD1. Losses at the gene ends were 10 bases for V and 4 bases for J; bases not matched to a gene: 12. CDR3 length: 15 amino acids. Germline loops: CDR1 SGHRS, CDR2 YFSETQ.

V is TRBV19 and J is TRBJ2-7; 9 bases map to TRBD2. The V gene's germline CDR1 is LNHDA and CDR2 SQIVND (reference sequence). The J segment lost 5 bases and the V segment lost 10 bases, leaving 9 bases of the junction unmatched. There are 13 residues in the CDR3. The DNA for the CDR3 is TGTGCCACGTTAGCGGGAGCAAGCCACGAGCAGTACTTC. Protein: CATLAGASHEQYF.

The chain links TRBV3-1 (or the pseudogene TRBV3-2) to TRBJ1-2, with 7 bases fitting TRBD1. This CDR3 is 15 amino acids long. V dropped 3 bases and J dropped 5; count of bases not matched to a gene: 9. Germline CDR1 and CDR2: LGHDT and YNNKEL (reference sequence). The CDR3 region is CASSHWAGQQYGYTF. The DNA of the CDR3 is TGTGCCAGCAGCCATTGGGCGGGACAGCAATATGGCTACACCTTC.

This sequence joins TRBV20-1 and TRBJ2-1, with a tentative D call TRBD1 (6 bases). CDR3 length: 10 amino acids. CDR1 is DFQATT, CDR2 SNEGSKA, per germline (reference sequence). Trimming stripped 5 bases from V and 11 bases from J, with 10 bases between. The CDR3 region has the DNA TGCAGTGCTCTCAGGGGACAGCAGTTCTTC. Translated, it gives CSALRGQQFF.

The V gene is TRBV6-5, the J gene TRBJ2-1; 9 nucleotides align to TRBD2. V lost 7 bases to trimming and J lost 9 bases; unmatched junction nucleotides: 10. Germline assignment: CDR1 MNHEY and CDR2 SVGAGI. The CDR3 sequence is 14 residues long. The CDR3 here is CASKGAGGPSEQFF. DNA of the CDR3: TGTGCCAGCAAAGGGGCGGGAGGGCCCAGTGAGCAGTTCTTC.

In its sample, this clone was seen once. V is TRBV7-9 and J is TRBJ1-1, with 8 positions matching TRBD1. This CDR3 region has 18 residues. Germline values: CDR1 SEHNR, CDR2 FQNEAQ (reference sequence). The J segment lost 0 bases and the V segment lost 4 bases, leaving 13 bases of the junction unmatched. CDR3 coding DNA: TGTGCCAGCAGCTCATTCGCACAGGGGGGTTTGATGAACACTGAAGCTTTCTTT. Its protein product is CASSSFAQGGLMNTEAFF.

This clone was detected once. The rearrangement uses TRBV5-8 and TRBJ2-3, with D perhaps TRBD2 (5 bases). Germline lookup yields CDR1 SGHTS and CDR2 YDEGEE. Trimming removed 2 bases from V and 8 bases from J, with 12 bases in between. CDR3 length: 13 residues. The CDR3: CASSLNSAATQYF. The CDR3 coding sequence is TGTGCCAGCAGCTTAAATAGCGCGGCTACGCAGTATTTT.

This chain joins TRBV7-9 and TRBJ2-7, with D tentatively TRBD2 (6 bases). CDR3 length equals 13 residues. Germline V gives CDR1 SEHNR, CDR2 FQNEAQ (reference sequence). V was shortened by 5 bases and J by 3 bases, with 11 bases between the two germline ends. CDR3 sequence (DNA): TGTGCCAGCAGCGGCGGGGTTTACTACGAGCAGTACTTC. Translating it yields CASSGGVYYEQYF.

The CDR3 region is CASSQDRGGDEAFF. The CDR3 coding sequence is TGTGCCAGCAGCCAAGATAGGGGCGGGGATGAAGCTTTCTTT. V and J are TRBV3-1 (or the pseudogene TRBV3-2) and TRBJ1-1; maybe TRBD1 (5 bases). Germline CDR1 LGHDT, CDR2 YNNKEL (reference sequence). The CDR3 runs to 14 residues. V was trimmed by 0 bases and J by 7 bases, leaving 12 bases between them.

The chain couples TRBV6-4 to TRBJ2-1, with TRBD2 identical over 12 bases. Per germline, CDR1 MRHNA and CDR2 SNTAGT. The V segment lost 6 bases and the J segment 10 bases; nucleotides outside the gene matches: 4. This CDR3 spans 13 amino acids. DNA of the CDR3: TGTGCCAGCAGCCCGGGACTAGCGGGCGAGCAGTTCTTC. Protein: CASSPGLAGEQFF.

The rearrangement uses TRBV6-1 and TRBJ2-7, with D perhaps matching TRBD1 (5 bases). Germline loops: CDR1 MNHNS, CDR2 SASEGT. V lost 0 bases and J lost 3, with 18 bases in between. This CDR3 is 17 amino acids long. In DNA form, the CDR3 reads TGTGCCAGCAGTGAAGCAGCGTTAGCAGGGTGGGACTACGAGCAGTACTTC. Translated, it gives CASSEAALAGWDYEQYF.

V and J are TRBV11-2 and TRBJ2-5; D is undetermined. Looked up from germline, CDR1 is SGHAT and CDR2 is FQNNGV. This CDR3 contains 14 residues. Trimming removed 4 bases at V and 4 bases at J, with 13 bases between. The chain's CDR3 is CASSSENLLETQYF. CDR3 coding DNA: TGTGCCAGCAGCTCAGAAAACCTACTAGAGACCCAGTACTTC. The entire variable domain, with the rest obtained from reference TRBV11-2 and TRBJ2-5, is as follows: EAGVAQSPRYKIIEKRQSVAFWCNPISGHATLYWYQQILGQGPKLLIQFQNNGVVDDSQLPKDRFSAERLKGVDSTLKIQPAKLEDSAVYLCASSSENLLETQYFGPGTRLLVL.